Detailed here is one T cell receptor (beta chain). What this receptor recognizes is not known. Per-base qualities were not stored, and no clone one base away is much larger. TCRbeta CDR3 regions were amplified from genomic DNA by means of the immunoSEQ Assay, a bias-controlled multiplex PCR. As for the authors' bioinformatics: The number of nucleated cells in each sample was estimated by amplification of reference gene primers within the assay. Sequence reads were collapsed and filtered to measure the absolute abundance of every unique TCRbeta CDR3 rearrangement. For each sample, productive Simpson clonality was calculated as the square root of Simpson's diversity index across productive rearrangements. What TCRdb holds here is the immuneACCESS table cut down to in-frame rearrangements. Part of the clones is not present; checked against another copy, under half of the missing clones reflect an unresolved V gene, and the others are unexplained. V and J calls plus clone size are reproduced from that table; the DNA served to infer D and trimming. The sample records approximately 180,000 clones, about 85% of which are singletons. Clones ranked in the top ten supply around 6.2% of the sample.

The CDR3 starts with the cysteine, ends with the phenylalanine, and has 16 residues. Kept here is only the CDR3 DNA, which spans 48 bases and is read in frame from base 1. In the germline V gene, CDR1 corresponds to SGHAT and CDR2 to FQNNGV. V lost 5 bases and J lost 1 base, and the count of bases not matched to a germline gene is 9. This sample was taken from a study of blood T cell repertoires in COVID-19 (dated by TCRdb to 2019 to 2021). Study-wide context: Samples covering the acute and convalescent phases of COVID-19 were provided by collaborators in the United States, Italy and Spain. Deeply sampled blood TCRbeta repertoires from subjects exposed to, actively infected with, or recovered from COVID-19 were included in the dataset. The material from the prospective study consisted of cDNA or gDNA derived from T cells, B-cell-depleted T cells, or PBMCs. Where available, HLA class I and class II types were obtained from metadata supplied by the sample provider rather than from assay-based typing. Nearly every sample came with metadata listing a de-identified subject ID, COVID-19 status, age in years and sex. The samples were drawn from the first 160 participants of the ongoing ImmuneRACE study and from roughly 1,300 subjects provided by 6 global collaborators. The repertoires were released in a freely available public database meant as a resource for research on the immune response to SARS-CoV-2.

General findings and caveats noted by the study authors: The amount of clinical and demographic metadata varied by source and participant and was provided uncurated.

Participants in the prospective study were enrolled through a virtual design, were aged roughly 18 to 100 years, and lived in 24 United States geographic areas. Cohort assignment in the prospective study relied on participant-reported clinical history from a screening survey and a study questionnaire. For ImmuneRACE Cohort 3, a participant was defined as recovered based on two consecutive negative NP/OP PCR tests, clearance by a healthcare professional, or resolution of symptoms. Mobile phlebotomists in the prospective study collected whole blood, serum and a nasopharyngeal or oropharyngeal swab from every participant. Over a roughly 2-month period, participants in the prospective study had the option of providing additional blood draws and questionnaires. Blood samples from the prospective study were shipped frozen or at room temperature prior to DNA extraction.

Sequencing input: PBMCs or T cells enriched from blood (not recorded which). The V and J segments used are TRBV11-2 and TRBJ1-1; 8 of the junction bases match TRBD1. This TCR derives from a man aged 35 to 55 who had recovered from COVID-19. The CDR3 reads CASSARTGLGNTEAFF. The sequenced DNA: TGTGCCAGCAGCGCCAGGACAGGGCTGGGGAACACTGAAGCTTTCTTT.